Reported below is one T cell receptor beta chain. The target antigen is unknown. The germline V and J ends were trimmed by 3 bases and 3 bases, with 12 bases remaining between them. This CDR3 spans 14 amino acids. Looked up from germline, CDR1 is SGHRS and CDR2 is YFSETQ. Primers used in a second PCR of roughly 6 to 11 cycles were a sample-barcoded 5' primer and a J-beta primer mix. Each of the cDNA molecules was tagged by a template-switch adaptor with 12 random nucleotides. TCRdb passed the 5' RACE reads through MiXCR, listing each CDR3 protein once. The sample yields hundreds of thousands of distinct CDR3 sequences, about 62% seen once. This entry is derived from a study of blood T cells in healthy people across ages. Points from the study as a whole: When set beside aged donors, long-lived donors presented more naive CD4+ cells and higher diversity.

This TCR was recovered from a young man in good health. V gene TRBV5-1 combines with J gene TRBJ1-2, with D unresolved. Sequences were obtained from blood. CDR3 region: CASSSRGSDYGYTF. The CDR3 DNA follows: TGCGCCAGCAGCTCGCGAGGCTCTGACTATGGCTACACCTTC.